This TCR beta chain was sequenced in a study of T cells expressing NK-cell markers. Germline CDR1 and CDR2: SQVTM and ANQGSEA. This CDR3 has 13 amino acids. TCRdb re-called the 5' RACE reads and gives one entry per CDR3 protein, without DNA. Recorded for this sample: about 550,000 distinct CDR3 sequences. V is TRBV29-1 and J is TRBJ2-5; as DNA is missing, the TRBD1 call by TCRdb cannot be tested. This clonotype was sampled from a man aged 18 to 29 in good health. Material: blood T cells: a sorted CD56 or NKG2C T cell subset, CD4+ or CD8+ T cells, or bulk PBMC T cells (not recorded which). The CDR3 loop reads CSVGGGRGETQYF.